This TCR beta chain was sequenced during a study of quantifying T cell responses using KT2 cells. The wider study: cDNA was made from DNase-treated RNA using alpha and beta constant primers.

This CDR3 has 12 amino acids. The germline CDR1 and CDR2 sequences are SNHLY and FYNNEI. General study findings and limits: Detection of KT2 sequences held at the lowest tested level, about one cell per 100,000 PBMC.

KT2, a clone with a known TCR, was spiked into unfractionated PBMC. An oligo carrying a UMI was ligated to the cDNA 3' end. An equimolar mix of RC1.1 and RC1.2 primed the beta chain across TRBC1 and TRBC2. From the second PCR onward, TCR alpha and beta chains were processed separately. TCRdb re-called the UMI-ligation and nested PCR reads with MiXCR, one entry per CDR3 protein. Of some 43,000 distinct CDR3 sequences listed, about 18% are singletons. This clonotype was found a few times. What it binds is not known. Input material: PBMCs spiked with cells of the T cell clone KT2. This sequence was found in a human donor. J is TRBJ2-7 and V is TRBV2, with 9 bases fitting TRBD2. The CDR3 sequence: CAGGGRADEQYF. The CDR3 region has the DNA TGTGCTGGTGGCGGGAGGGCCGACGAGCAGTACTTC.